What follows is one T cell receptor (beta chain) and its context. Profiling relied on immunoSEQ multiplex PCR, and the TCRdb table lists in-frame clones only, not all of them. The profile shows roughly 150,000 clones, about four fifths of them singletons. This sample was taken from a study of blood T cell repertoires in COVID-19. Overall study context: PBMCs, B-cell-depleted T cells, or T cells were the source of the cDNA or gDNA that made up the material.

The CDR3 consists of 15 residues. The V end was cut by 4 bases, the J end by 0 bases, with 10 bases between. Germline V CDR1 and CDR2: SGHRS, YFSETQ. This clonotype originated in a human donor with acute or convalescent COVID-19. The donor label of this sample is uncertain. The chain links TRBV5-1 to TRBJ2-2, with D maybe TRBD2 (6 bases). The sequencing sample was made of peripheral blood. The CDR3 reads CASSVGLSNTGELFF. As DNA, the CDR3 is TGCGCCAGCAGCGTCGGACTATCGAACACCGGGGAGCTGTTTTTT.